This TCR beta chain was identified in a study of response to subunit inactivated influenza vaccine. This clonotype appeared a few times. Antigen: not known. Trimming shortened V by 3 bases and J by 0 bases, and 12 bases separated the two germline ends. The germline V gene encodes CDR1 SEHNR and CDR2 FQNEAQ (reference sequence). This CDR3 has 16 amino acids. TCRdb reprocessed the RT-PCR reads via MiXCR and lists one record per CDR3 protein. The sample gives around 570,000 distinct CDR3 sequences, approximately 7.7% of which show up once; 13% is in the top ten. Notes on the study in general: Few new T cells, the authors suggested, are recruited by each seasonal influenza vaccination.

The chain employs TRBV7-9 and TRBJ1-5; the D is unclear. The material was PBMCs from blood, obtained approximately 25 months after vaccination. The source is a man between 45 and 75 years old who received an inactivated influenza vaccine. This CDR3 reads CASSLFYGDSNQPQHF. For the CDR3, the DNA is TGTGCCAGCAGCTTGTTCTACGGGGATAGCAATCAGCCCCAGCATTTT.